This T cell receptor beta chain was sequenced in a study of T cells in Graves' hyperthyroidism and ophthalmopathy. PBMCs were obtained from 10 ml fresh peripheral blood. It was RNA transcripts that yielded the amplified TCR beta CDR3 regions. A first-round RT-PCR of the TCR CDR3 used the HTBI primer set. TCRdb reprocessed the multiplex PCR reads with MiXCR, giving one entry per CDR3 protein. This repertoire shows approximately 330,000 distinct CDR3 sequences, 12% to 15% found once; its top ten account for approximately 35%. Study-wide points: The model forecast ophthalmopathy, anticipating it by a median roughly 6.3 months before onset. Most thyroid clonotypes with frequency above 0.001 were detected in blood. In simple terms, a model built on 13 V-J features told ophthalmopathy apart from stable hyperthyroidism.

This clonotype was recorded many times. The antigen remains undetermined. The CDR3 runs 13 residues. Germline assignment: CDR1 SNHLY and CDR2 FYNNEI. Trimming took 6 bases from V and 7 from J, leaving 13 bases between them. The specimen was blood. The origin of this receptor is a woman between 35 and 50 years old with Graves' ophthalmopathy. The chain couples TRBV2 to TRBJ1-5; D not certain. CDR3 amino acids: CASSRREEQPQHF. As DNA, the CDR3 is TGTGCCAGCAGCAGGAGGGAGGAACAGCCCCAGCATTTT.